These T cell receptor beta chains were read from a single sample in a study of shared clonotypes between healthy human individuals. Sequencing was performed with immunoSEQ multiplex PCR; in TCRdb, only in-frame clones are kept and a portion is missing. The table includes some 690,000 clones, about nine tenths detected once. The sample consisted of memory CD8+ T cells from PBMCs. The receptors were sampled from a young man in good health. Some clones in this sample may be carry-over from other donors' samples. Both conserved end residues are part of each CDR3. Each record gives: V gene, D gene, J gene, clone size, CDR3 protein, CDR3 DNA. D genes are given only for firm matches. Clone size appears in some rows only: once, few, many, or a class for an expanded clone.

v_call: TRBV11-2
d_call: -
j_call: TRBJ2-7
clone_size: -
cdr3_aa: CASSLDTFEQYF
cdr3_nt: TGTGCCAGCAGCTTAGATACCTTCGAGCAGTACTTC

v_call: TRBV28
d_call: -
j_call: TRBJ1-4
clone_size: -
cdr3_aa: CASSLGQNEKLFF
cdr3_nt: TGTGCCAGCAGTTTAGGCCAGAATGAAAAACTGTTTTTT

v_call: TRBV4-1
d_call: TRBD1
j_call: TRBJ1-1
clone_size: -
cdr3_aa: CASSQGAGTGGTEAFF
cdr3_nt: TGCGCCAGCAGCCAAGGCGCGGGTACAGGGGGCACTGAAGCTTTCTTT

v_call: TRBV7-8
d_call: TRBD1
j_call: TRBJ2-1
clone_size: -
cdr3_aa: CASSRQGEQFF
cdr3_nt: TGTGCCAGCAGCCGTCAGGGGGAACAGTTCTTC

v_call: TRBV18
d_call: TRBD1
j_call: TRBJ2-7
clone_size: -
cdr3_aa: CASSGQGADYEQYF
cdr3_nt: TGTGCCAGCTCCGGACAGGGGGCCGACTACGAGCAGTACTTC

v_call: TRBV6-6
d_call: TRBD1
j_call: TRBJ2-4
clone_size: -
cdr3_aa: CASRDRGGNIQYF
cdr3_nt: TGTGCCAGCAGGGACAGGGGTGGAAACATTCAGTACTTC

v_call: TRBV20-1
d_call: -
j_call: TRBJ2-7
clone_size: -
cdr3_aa: CSARERTFEF
cdr3_nt: TGCAGTGCTAGAGAGCGCACCTTCGAGTTC

v_call: TRBV25-1
d_call: -
j_call: TRBJ1-2
clone_size: -
cdr3_aa: CASTGPRVGVGYGYTF
cdr3_nt: TGTGCCAGCACCGGGCCCAGGGTTGGGGTGGGCTATGGCTACACCTTC

v_call: TRBV11-2
d_call: -
j_call: TRBJ2-5
clone_size: -
cdr3_aa: CASSLWPQETQYF
cdr3_nt: TGTGCCAGCAGTTTATGGCCCCAAGAGACCCAGTACTTC

v_call: TRBV5-4
d_call: -
j_call: TRBJ2-6
clone_size: -
cdr3_aa: CASSLATASSGANVLTF
cdr3_nt: TGTGCCAGCAGCTTGGCGACGGCTAGCTCTGGGGCCAACGTCCTGACTTTC

v_call: TRBV7-9
d_call: TRBD1
j_call: TRBJ1-1
clone_size: -
cdr3_aa: CASSLNAGGESEAFF
cdr3_nt: TGTGCCAGCAGCTTAAACGCAGGGGGCGAGTCTGAAGCTTTCTTT

v_call: TRBV2
d_call: -
j_call: TRBJ2-1
clone_size: -
cdr3_aa: CASSDLWRNNEQFF
cdr3_nt: TGTGCCAGCAGTGATCTTTGGCGGAACAATGAGCAGTTCTTC

v_call: TRBV28
d_call: -
j_call: TRBJ2-7
clone_size: once
cdr3_aa: CASSPRLAYLAYEQYF
cdr3_nt: TGTGCCAGCAGTCCGCGGCTAGCCTACCTCGCCTACGAGCAGTACTTC

v_call: TRBV4-1
d_call: -
j_call: TRBJ1-1
clone_size: -
cdr3_aa: CASSQGPLMNTEAFF
cdr3_nt: TGCGCCAGCAGCCAAGGGCCTCTCATGAACACTGAAGCTTTCTTT

v_call: TRBV27
d_call: -
j_call: TRBJ2-5
clone_size: once
cdr3_aa: CASSLGVGLETQYF
cdr3_nt: TGTGCCAGCAGTTTGGGAGTGGGGCTAGAGACCCAGTACTTC

v_call: TRBV9
d_call: -
j_call: TRBJ1-3
clone_size: -
cdr3_aa: CASSAGGGSSGNTIYF
cdr3_nt: TGTGCCAGCAGCGCCGGCGGGGGGAGCTCTGGAAACACCATATATTTT

v_call: TRBV9
d_call: -
j_call: TRBJ2-3
clone_size: -
cdr3_aa: CASSVAHRGTSTDTQYF
cdr3_nt: TGTGCCAGCAGCGTAGCTCATAGGGGGACAAGCACAGATACGCAGTATTTT

v_call: TRBV27
d_call: -
j_call: TRBJ1-2
clone_size: once
cdr3_aa: CASSPNRANYGYTF
cdr3_nt: TGTGCCAGCAGCCCCAACAGGGCTAACTATGGCTACACCTTC

v_call: TRBV19
d_call: -
j_call: TRBJ2-7
clone_size: -
cdr3_aa: CASSRREAYEQYF
cdr3_nt: TGTGCCAGTAGTCGCAGGGAAGCCTACGAGCAGTACTTC

v_call: TRBV30
d_call: TRBD1
j_call: TRBJ1-1
clone_size: -
cdr3_aa: CAWSVQWTGVWTEAFF
cdr3_nt: TGTGCCTGGAGTGTACAGTGGACAGGGGTCTGGACTGAAGCTTTCTTT

v_call: TRBV27
d_call: -
j_call: TRBJ2-7
clone_size: -
cdr3_aa: CASSLQGVSYEQYF
cdr3_nt: TGTGCCAGCAGTCTTCAGGGAGTCTCCTACGAGCAGTACTTC

v_call: TRBV6-5
d_call: TRBD1
j_call: TRBJ2-7
clone_size: -
cdr3_aa: CASSYPRDSATYEQYF
cdr3_nt: TGTGCCAGCAGTTACCCCCGGGACAGTGCTACCTACGAGCAGTACTTC

v_call: TRBV4-1
d_call: TRBD2
j_call: TRBJ2-3
clone_size: -
cdr3_aa: CASSQVLVREGTDTQYF
cdr3_nt: TGCGCCAGCAGCCAAGTGCTTGTGCGGGAGGGAACAGATACGCAGTATTTT

v_call: TRBV11-2
d_call: -
j_call: TRBJ2-7
clone_size: -
cdr3_aa: CASSLDREYSYEQYF
cdr3_nt: TGTGCCAGCAGCTTAGATCGCGAGTACTCCTACGAGCAGTACTTC

v_call: TRBV28
d_call: -
j_call: TRBJ2-7
clone_size: -
cdr3_aa: CASSLEGPRAYEQYF
cdr3_nt: TGTGCCAGCAGTTTAGAGGGACCGCGAGCCTACGAGCAGTACTTC

v_call: TRBV7-8
d_call: -
j_call: TRBJ2-2
clone_size: -
cdr3_aa: CASSLAQDSRGGELFF
cdr3_nt: TGTGCCAGCAGCTTAGCGCAGGACAGTCGGGGCGGGGAGCTGTTTTTT

v_call: TRBV20-1
d_call: TRBD1
j_call: TRBJ2-1
clone_size: -
cdr3_aa: CSASTGGEQFF
cdr3_nt: TGCAGTGCTAGCACAGGGGGTGAGCAGTTCTTC

v_call: TRBV15
d_call: TRBD1
j_call: TRBJ1-1
clone_size: -
cdr3_aa: CATSRDRGAMNTEAFF
cdr3_nt: TGTGCCACCAGCAGGGACAGGGGGGCGATGAACACTGAAGCTTTCTTT

v_call: TRBV18
d_call: -
j_call: TRBJ2-7
clone_size: -
cdr3_aa: CASSPRGLAYEQYF
cdr3_nt: TGTGCCAGCTCACCACGGGGGCTCGCCTACGAGCAGTACTTC

v_call: TRBV21-1
d_call: -
j_call: TRBJ2-7
clone_size: once
cdr3_aa: CASSMQQATSYEQYF
cdr3_nt: TGTGCCAGCAGCATGCAACAGGCCACCTCTTACGAGCAGTACTTC

v_call: TRBV7-8
d_call: -
j_call: TRBJ2-6
clone_size: -
cdr3_aa: CASSLYRAGRYSLNSGANVLTF
cdr3_nt: TGTGCCAGCAGCTTATATAGGGCCGGTCGGTACAGCCTAAACTCTGGGGCCAACGTCCTGACTTTC

v_call: TRBV7-9
d_call: -
j_call: TRBJ2-7
clone_size: -
cdr3_aa: CASSLGTGLIYEQYF
cdr3_nt: TGTGCCAGCAGCCTTGGAACAGGCTTGATATACGAGCAGTACTTC

v_call: TRBV28
d_call: TRBD1
j_call: TRBJ2-3
clone_size: -
cdr3_aa: CASSSHLQGTFLTDTQYF
cdr3_nt: TGTGCCAGCAGTTCCCATCTACAGGGGACCTTCCTCACAGATACGCAGTATTTT